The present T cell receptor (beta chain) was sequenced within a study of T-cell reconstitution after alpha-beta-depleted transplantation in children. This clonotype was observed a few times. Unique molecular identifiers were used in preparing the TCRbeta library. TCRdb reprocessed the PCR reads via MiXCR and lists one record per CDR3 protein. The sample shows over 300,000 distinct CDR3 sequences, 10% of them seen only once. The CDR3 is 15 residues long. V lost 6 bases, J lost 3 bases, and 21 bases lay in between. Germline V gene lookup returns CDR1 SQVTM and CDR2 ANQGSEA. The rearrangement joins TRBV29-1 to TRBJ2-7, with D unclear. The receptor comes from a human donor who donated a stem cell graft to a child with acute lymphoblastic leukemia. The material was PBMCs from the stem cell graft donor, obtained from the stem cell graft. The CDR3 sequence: CSVGTRRPRSYEQYF. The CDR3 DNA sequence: TGCAGCGTGGGAACTCGGAGACCGAGAAGCTACGAGCAGTACTTC.